This entry features one T cell receptor beta chain sequence. Antigen unknown. Data came from immunoSEQ multiplex PCR; TCRdb stores just in-frame clones and leaves some out. The sample includes approximately 100,000 clones, roughly 90% seen only once; the top ten take 3% to 5%. The V end lost 2 bases, the J end lost 1 base, and 11 bases lay between the germline ends. The CDR3 consists of 16 residues. Looked up from germline, CDR1 is PRHDT and CDR2 is FYEKMQ (reference sequence). This entry is derived from a study of identifying expanded T cells in peripheral blood. General observations from the study: Over about two and four weeks, about 16 and 19 clones changed, versus more than 1 between replicates. Across healthy donors, higher total template counts meant significantly greater approximately two-week count variance.

Collection occurred without any documented infections or immune events in donors. The J gene is TRBJ2-2, the V gene TRBV13; no firm D call. Sequenced input: blood. The TCR sequence derives from a person aged 18 to 75 in good health. CDR3 nucleotide sequence: TGTGCCAGCAGCTTAAGGAGCAGCGAGAACACCGGGGAGCTGTTTTTT. It encodes CASSLRSSENTGELFF.